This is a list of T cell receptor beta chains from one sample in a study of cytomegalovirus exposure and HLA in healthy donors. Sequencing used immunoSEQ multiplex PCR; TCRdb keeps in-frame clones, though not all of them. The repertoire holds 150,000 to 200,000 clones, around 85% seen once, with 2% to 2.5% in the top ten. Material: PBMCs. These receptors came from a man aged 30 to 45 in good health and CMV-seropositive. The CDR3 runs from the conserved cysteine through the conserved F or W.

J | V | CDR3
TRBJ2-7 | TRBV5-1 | CASRTSGTYEQYF
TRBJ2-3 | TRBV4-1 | CASSQLAGGYTDTQYF
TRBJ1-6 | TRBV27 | CASLGQKNSPLHF
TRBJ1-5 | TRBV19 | CATYPGGPNQPQHF
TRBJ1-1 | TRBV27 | CASSLGQMGQTEAFF
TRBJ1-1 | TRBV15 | CATSRGGGQSPEAFF
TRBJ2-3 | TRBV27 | CAAGATDTQYF
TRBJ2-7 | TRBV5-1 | CASSYQGLAGGREQYF
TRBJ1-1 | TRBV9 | CASSHMETGPLTEAFF
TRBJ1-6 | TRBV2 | CASSALTGDNSPLHF
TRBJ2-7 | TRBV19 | CASNSPGQGAYEQYF
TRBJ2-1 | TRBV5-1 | CASSLVRVGNEQFF
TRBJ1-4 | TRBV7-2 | CASSSRQGVYNEKLFF
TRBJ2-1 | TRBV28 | CASSLGGKQFF
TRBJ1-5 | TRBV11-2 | CASSLVSGGGQPQHF
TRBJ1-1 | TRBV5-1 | CASSLVGSNTEAFF
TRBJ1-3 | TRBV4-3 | CASSQEDRGRNTIYF
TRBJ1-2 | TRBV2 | CASRRGQGSSGYTF
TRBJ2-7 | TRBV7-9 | CASSHRDRVYEQYF
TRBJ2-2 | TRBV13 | CASSLNAGGTGELFF
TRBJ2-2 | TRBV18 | CASSFQGATGELFF
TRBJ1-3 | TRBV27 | CASSPHYGDSSGNTIYF
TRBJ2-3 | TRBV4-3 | CASSQGIRGGSTDTQYF
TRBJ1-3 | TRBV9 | CASSVEAASFAIYF
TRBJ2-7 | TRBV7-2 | CASSFTSGGPTSSYEQYF
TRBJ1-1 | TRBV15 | CATSRDDRGNTEAFF
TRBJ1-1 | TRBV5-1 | CASSRGQGAAEAFF
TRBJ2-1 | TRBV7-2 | CASSLGGRGEQFF
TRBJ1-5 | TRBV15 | CATSRGQNQPQHF
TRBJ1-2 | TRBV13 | CASSLVGNPYGYTF
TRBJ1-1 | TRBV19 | CASSNLQGVWVTEAFF
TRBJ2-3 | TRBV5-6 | CASSFGRGGNADTQYF
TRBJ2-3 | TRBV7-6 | CASSFTDYTDTQYF
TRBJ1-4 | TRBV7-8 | CASSSGYRAWEKLFF
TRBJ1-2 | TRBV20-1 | CSAGQAGGYTF
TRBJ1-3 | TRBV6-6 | CASSYGRVSGNTIYF
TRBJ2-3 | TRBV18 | CASSPKGVTTDTQYF
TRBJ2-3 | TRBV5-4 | CASSEGTGPKPDTQYF
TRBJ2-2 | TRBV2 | CASKIGLSTGELFF
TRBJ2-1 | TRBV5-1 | CASSLEGQIYNEQFF
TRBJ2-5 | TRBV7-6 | CASSRGGQETQYF
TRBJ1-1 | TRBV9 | CASSLRQGANTEAFF
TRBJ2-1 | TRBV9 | CASGQGGDEQFF
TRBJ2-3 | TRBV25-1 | CASSESFRGGVTDTQYF
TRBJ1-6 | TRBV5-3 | CARSLQWVGQGNSPLHF
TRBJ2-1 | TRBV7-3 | CASSSRTGIPYNEQFF
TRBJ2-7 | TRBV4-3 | CASSQAAGGGAYEQYF
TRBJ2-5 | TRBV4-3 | CASSQDPSGQGRETQYF